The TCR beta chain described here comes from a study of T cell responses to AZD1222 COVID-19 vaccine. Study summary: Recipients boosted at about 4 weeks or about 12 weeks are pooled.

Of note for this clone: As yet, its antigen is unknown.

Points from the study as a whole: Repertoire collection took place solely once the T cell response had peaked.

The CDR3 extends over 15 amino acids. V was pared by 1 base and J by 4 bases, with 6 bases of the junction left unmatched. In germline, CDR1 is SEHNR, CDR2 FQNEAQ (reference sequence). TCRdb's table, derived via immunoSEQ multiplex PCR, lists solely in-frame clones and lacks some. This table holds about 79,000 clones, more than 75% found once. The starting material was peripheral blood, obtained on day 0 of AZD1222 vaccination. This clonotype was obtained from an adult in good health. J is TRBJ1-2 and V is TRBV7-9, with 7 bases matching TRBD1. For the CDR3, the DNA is TGTGCCAGCAGCTTAGGACAGGGTAAAGGCTATGGCTACACCTTC. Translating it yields CASSLGQGKGYGYTF.